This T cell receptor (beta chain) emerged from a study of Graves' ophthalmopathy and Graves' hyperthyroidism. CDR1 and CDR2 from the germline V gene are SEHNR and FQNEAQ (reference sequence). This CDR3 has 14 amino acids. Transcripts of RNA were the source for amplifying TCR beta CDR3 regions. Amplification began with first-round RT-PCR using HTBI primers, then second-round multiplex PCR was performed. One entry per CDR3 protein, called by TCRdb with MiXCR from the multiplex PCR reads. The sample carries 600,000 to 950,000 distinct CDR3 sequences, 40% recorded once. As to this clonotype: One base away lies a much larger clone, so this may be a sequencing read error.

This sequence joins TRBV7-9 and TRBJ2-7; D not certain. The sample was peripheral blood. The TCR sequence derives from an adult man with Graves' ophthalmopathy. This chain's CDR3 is CASSFVATSCEQYF. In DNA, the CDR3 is TGTGCCAGCAGCTTCGTCGCAACCTCCTGCGAGCAGTACTTC.